The clone carrying this T cell receptor beta chain was observed a few times. The authors combined about 200,000 CFSE-labeled responder cells with about 200,000 irradiated, violet-dye-labeled stimulator cells in plates. The record originates from a study of graft-versus-host responses after intestinal transplantation. The table came from immunoSEQ multiplex PCR; TCRdb's copy has only in-frame clones and leaves some out. Of roughly 8,600 clones detected, less than 40% appear once; the ten largest clones hold about 1.9%. CDR3 length: 17 residues. Germline CDR1 is LGHNA and CDR2 is YSLEER. V lost 1 base and J 10 bases, leaving 20 bases between the germline ends.

This rearrangement joins TRBV4-3 to TRBJ1-6, with no clear D. The source was alloreactive CD8+ T cells from a mixed lymphocyte reaction culture, collected before intestinal transplant. The subset was: CFSE-low proliferating T cells sorted from roughly 6-day pre-transplant mixed lymphocyte reaction (GvH or HvG direction). The clonotype was recovered from a human patient who received an intestinal transplant. CDR3 region: CASSQGLRRALGSPLHF. CDR3 bases: TGCGCCAGCAGCCAAGGACTAAGGCGAGCCTTGGGGTCACCCCTCCACTTT.